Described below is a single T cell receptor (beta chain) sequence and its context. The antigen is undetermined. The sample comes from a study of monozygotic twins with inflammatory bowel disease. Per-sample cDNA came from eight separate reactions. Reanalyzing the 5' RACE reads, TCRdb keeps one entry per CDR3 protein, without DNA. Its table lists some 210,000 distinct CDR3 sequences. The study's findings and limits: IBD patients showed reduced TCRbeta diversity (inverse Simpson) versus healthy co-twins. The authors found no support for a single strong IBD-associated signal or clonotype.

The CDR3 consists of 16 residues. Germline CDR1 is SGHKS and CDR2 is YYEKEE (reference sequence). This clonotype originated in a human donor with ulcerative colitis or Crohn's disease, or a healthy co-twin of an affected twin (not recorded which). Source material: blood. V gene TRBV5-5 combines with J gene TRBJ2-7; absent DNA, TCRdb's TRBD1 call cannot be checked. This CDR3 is CASSPFPGQGAYEQYF.